This entry lists 18 T cell receptor beta chains sequenced from one sample in a study of cytomegalovirus exposure and HLA in healthy donors (dated by TCRdb to the late 2010s). Receptors were amplified or captured by the immunoSEQ multiplex PCR assay. For the multiplex PCR, a mixture combining 60 forward primers for TCR Vbeta segments and 13 reverse primers for TCR Jbeta segments was used. TCRdb holds this immuneACCESS table with in-frame rearrangements only. Some clones are missing; in checked studies, unresolved V genes explain under half, and the rest has no known cause. For this sample there are 150,000 to 200,000 clones; about 80% appear just once. The ten largest clones represent under 15% of the sample. The sample was PBMCs. These receptors were collected from a woman between 40 and 50 years old in good health and CMV-seronegative.

A word on this clone: A read error may produce the germline difference seen at one junction end. The V gene is TRBV2, the J gene TRBJ1-4; TRBD1 might be the D (6 bases). The CDR3 is 13 amino acids. The germline gives CDR1 SNHLY, CDR2 FYNNEI. CDR3 nucleotide sequence: TGTGCCAGTCGGACAGAAACTTATGAAAAACTGTTTTTT. Translated, it gives CASRTETYEKLFF. The variable domain in full, completed from reference TRBV2 and TRBJ1-4, reads EPEVTQTPSHQVTQMGQEVILRCVPISNHLYFYWYRQILGQKVEFLVSFYNNEISEKSEIFDDQFSVERPDGSNFTLKIRSTKLEDSAMYFCASRTETYEKLFFGSGTQLSVL.

J is TRBJ2-7 and V is TRBV5-4; 14 nucleotides agree with TRBD2. J was trimmed by 7 bases and V by 3 bases; bases with no gene match: 6. Per germline, CDR1 SGHNT and CDR2 YYREEE (reference sequence). The CDR3 consists of 15 residues. Here the CDR3 reads CASSSTSGRAGEQYF. The CDR3 coding sequence is TGTGCCAGCAGCTCGACTAGCGGGAGGGCTGGGGAGCAGTACTTC.

A single count supports this clone. V gene TRBV5-1 combines with J gene TRBJ1-6, with unresolved D. The V gene's germline CDR1 is SGHRS and CDR2 YFSETQ. The CDR3 length is 14 residues. Trimming cost V 0 bases and J 5 bases, with 6 bases left between them. The CDR3 bases are TGCGCCAGCAGCTTGGGAGGGAATAATTCACCCCTCCACTTT. Translation gives CASSLGGNNSPLHF. Variable domain in full (rest from reference TRBV5-1 and TRBJ1-6): KAGVTQTPRYLIKTRGQQVTLSCSPISGHRSVSWYQQTPGQGLQFLFEYFSETQRNKGNFPGRFSGRQFSNSRSEMNVSTLELGDSALYLCASSLGGNNSPLHFGNGTRLTVT.

The gene calls are TRBV28 and TRBJ2-2; weak D call: TRBD1 (6 bases). Per germline, CDR1 MDHEN and CDR2 SYDVKM. The CDR3 contains 16 residues. V lost 2 bases, J lost 0 bases, and 10 bases lay in between. The CDR3: CASSLLDSSNTGELFF. The DNA of the CDR3 is TGTGCCAGCAGTTTACTGGACAGTTCGAACACCGGGGAGCTGTTTTTT.

The chain is built from TRBV30 and TRBJ1-2, with D perhaps matching TRBD1 (5 bases). Deletions cut 5 bases from V and 4 bases from J, with 17 bases between. The germline V gene has CDR1 GTSNPN and CDR2 SVGIG (reference sequence). There are 14 residues in the CDR3. Here the CDR3 DNA reads TGTGCCTGGCACATGGGGGGTTTAATCTATGGCTACACCTTC. This codes for CAWHMGGLIYGYTF.

This clone has a handful of counts. The rearrangement joins TRBV4-3 to TRBJ2-2, with 7 bases aligning to TRBD2. The CDR3 covers 16 residues. V was clipped by 0 bases and J by 9 bases; unmatched bases: 10. Germline V gene data show CDR1 as LGHNA and CDR2 as YSLEER. The CDR3 DNA reads as TGCGCCAGCAGCCAAGAACAGCGGGAAGTTACTTGGGAGCTGTTTTTT. The encoded protein is CASSQEQREVTWELFF.

The chain links TRBV5-4 to TRBJ1-2, with D perhaps matching TRBD1 (6 bases). Trimming removed 4 bases from V and 2 bases from J, with 15 bases in between. The CDR3 runs to 15 residues. Germline V gene sequence: CDR1 SGHNT, CDR2 YYREEE (reference sequence). The CDR3 region is CASSAEKQGNYGYTF. DNA of the CDR3: TGTGCCAGCAGCGCGGAAAAACAGGGAAACTATGGCTACACCTTC. Filled out from reference TRBV5-4 and TRBJ1-2, the complete variable domain reads ETGVTQSPTHLIKTRGQQVTLRCSSQSGHNTVSWYQQALGQGPQFIFQYYREEENGRGNFPPRFSGLQFPNYSSELNVNALELDDSALYLCASSAEKQGNYGYTFGSGTRLTVV.

This clone was found once. The rearrangement uses TRBV28 and TRBJ1-3; D gene ambiguous. Per germline, CDR1 MDHEN and CDR2 SYDVKM. The CDR3 has 17 amino acids. Trimming stripped 4 bases from V and 0 bases from J, with 16 bases between. The CDR3 protein is CASSSIAPATSGNTIYF. The CDR3 DNA is TGTGCCAGCAGTTCGATAGCACCAGCAACCTCTGGAAACACCATATATTTT.

The chain uses TRBV30 and TRBJ1-2; D is possibly TRBD1 (6 bases). CDR1 is GTSNPN and CDR2 is SVGIG in the germline V gene (reference sequence). V gave up 5 bases and J gave up 8 bases, with 12 bases separating them. There are 11 residues in the CDR3. The CDR3 region has the DNA TGTGCCTGGGGCCTTGGGGGCGGCTACACCTTC. The encoded protein is CAWGLGGGYTF.

The chain joins TRBV9 to TRBJ2-7; TRBD2 might be the D (6 bases). The CDR3 contains 15 residues. Trimming took off 3 bases at V and 2 bases at J, with 15 bases between the two ends. Germline CDR1 SGDLS, CDR2 YYNGEE. CDR3 protein: CASSGKTGEPYEQYF. CDR3 DNA sequence: TGTGCCAGCAGCGGAAAGACGGGGGAACCCTACGAGCAGTACTTC. Combining the CDR3 with reference TRBV9 and TRBJ2-7 gives the whole variable domain DSGVTQTPKHLITATGQRVTLRCSPRSGDLSVYWYQQSLDQGLQFLIQYYNGEERAKGNILERFSAQQFPDLHSELNLSSLELGDSALYFCASSGKTGEPYEQYFGPGTRLTVT.

In its sample, this clone was seen a few times. V and J are TRBV5-6 and TRBJ2-7; D perhaps matches TRBD2 (6 bases). The CDR3 is 14 residues long. The germline CDR1 and CDR2 sequences are SGHDT and YYEEEE. V lost 4 bases to trimming and J lost 0 bases, with 11 bases between them. The chain's CDR3 is CASSGGLSSYEQYF. The DNA of the CDR3 is TGTGCCAGCAGCGGAGGGTTGAGCTCCTACGAGCAGTACTTC.

The chain has TRBV29-1 and TRBJ1-4, with D maybe TRBD1 (6 bases). CDR1 SQVTM and CDR2 ANQGSEA come from the germline V gene. The CDR3 is 13 amino acids. V lost 6 bases and J 8 bases, leaving 16 bases between the germline ends. The chain's CDR3 is CSVEQGGYEKLFF. The CDR3 bases are TGCAGCGTGGAACAGGGAGGTTACGAAAAACTGTTTTTT.

This chain uses TRBV6-5 with TRBJ1-3, with TRBD1 matching 9 bases. Per germline, CDR1 MNHEY and CDR2 SVGAGI. The CDR3 totals 15 residues. The ends lost 2 bases at V and 2 bases at J; junction bases unmatched: 1. The DNA for the CDR3 is TGTGCCAGCAGTTACGGGACAGGGACTGGAAACACCATATATTTT. It is translated as CASSYGTGTGNTIYF.

This clone occurred once. This sequence joins TRBV27 and TRBJ2-7, with 9 bases aligning to TRBD1. The germline V gene encodes CDR1 MNHEY and CDR2 SMNVEV (reference sequence). V lost 6 bases, J lost 4 bases, and 10 bases stayed unmatched. The CDR3 extends over 15 amino acids. CDR3 DNA: TGTGCCAGCAGGCGATCTGGGACAGGGAATTACGAGCAGTACTTC. Translated: CASRRSGTGNYEQYF.

The genes are TRBV10-3 and TRBJ1-3; D is perhaps TRBD1 (5 bases). This CDR3 is 13 amino acids long. Germline lookup yields CDR1 ENHRY and CDR2 SYGVKD. V gave up 2 bases and J gave up 11 bases, with 13 bases separating them. CDR3 bases: TGTGCCATCAGTGAGGCAGGGTCGGGCGCCATATATTTT. Translated: CAISEAGSGAIYF.

This clone was seen a handful of times. The gene calls are TRBV2 and TRBJ2-3; TRBD2 is a possible D gene (6 bases). V was shortened by 1 base and J by 5 bases, with 13 bases between the two germline ends. Per germline, CDR1 SNHLY and CDR2 FYNNEI. The CDR3 extends over 15 amino acids. The CDR3 spells CASSEGLAFGDTQYF. The CDR3 DNA is TGTGCCAGCAGTGAAGGTCTAGCGTTCGGAGATACGCAGTATTTT.

The chain links TRBV4-3 to TRBJ1-2; D uncertain. CDR1 is LGHNA, CDR2 YSLEER, per germline. This CDR3 comprises 14 residues. With 0 bases removed from V and 1 base from J, the gap between germline ends came to 6 bases. CDR3 sequence: CASSQETDNYGYTF. As DNA, the CDR3 is TGCGCCAGCAGCCAAGAAACAGATAACTATGGCTACACCTTC.

V and J are TRBV4-3 and TRBJ2-7, with TRBD1 matching 7 bases. The CDR3 contains 13 residues. J gave up 3 bases and V 5 bases, and 4 bases lay outside the gene matches. Germline lookup yields CDR1 LGHNA and CDR2 YSLEER. Here the CDR3 reads CASSAYRGYEQYF. Here the CDR3 DNA reads TGCGCCAGCAGCGCCTACAGGGGCTACGAGCAGTACTTC.